This T cell receptor (beta chain) appears in the sequencing data of a study of blood T cell repertoires in COVID-19. Study-wide context: T cells, B-cell-depleted T cells, or PBMCs supplied cDNA or gDNA.

The data were produced by immunoSEQ multiplex PCR, yet TCRdb's version contains in-frame clones alone and is incomplete. The sample has under 150,000 clones; around four fifths are singletons. V was pared by 2 bases and J by 0 bases, with 8 bases of the junction left unmatched. The CDR3 covers 18 residues. Germline V gene lookup returns CDR1 MNHNS and CDR2 SASEGT. The sequence came from a middle-aged man with active or convalescent COVID-19. V is TRBV6-1 and J is TRBJ2-3; TRBD1 matches at 10 bases. Sequenced: peripheral blood. In DNA, the CDR3 is TGTGCCAGCAGTGAACGACCTACGGGACAGGGGAGCACAGATACGCAGTATTTT. Translating it yields CASSERPTGQGSTDTQYF.